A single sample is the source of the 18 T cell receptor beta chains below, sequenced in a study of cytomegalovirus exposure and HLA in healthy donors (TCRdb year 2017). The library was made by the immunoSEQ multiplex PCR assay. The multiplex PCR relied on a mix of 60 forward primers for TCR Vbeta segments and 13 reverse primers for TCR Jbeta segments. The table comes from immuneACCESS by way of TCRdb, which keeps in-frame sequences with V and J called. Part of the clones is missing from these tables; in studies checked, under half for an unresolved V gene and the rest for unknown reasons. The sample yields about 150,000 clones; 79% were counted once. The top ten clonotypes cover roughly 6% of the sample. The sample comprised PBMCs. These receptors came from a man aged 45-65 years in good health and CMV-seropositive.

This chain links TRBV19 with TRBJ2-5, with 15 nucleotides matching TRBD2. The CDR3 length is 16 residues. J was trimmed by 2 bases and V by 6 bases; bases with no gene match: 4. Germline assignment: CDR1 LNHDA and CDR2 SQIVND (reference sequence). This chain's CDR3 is CASSRGLAGGQETQYF. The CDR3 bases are TGTGCCAGTAGCCGGGGACTAGCGGGAGGACAAGAGACCCAGTACTTC.

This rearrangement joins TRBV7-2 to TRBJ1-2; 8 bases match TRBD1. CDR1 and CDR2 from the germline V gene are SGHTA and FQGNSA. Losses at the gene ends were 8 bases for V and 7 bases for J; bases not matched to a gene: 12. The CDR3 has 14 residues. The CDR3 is CASAAGQGSTGYTF. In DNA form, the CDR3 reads TGTGCCAGCGCCGCTGGACAGGGCTCAACTGGCTACACCTTC.

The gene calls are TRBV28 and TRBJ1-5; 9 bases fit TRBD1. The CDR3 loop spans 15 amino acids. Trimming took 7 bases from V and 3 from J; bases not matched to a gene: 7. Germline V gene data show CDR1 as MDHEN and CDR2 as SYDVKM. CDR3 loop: CASNKDRGDNQPQHF. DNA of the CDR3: TGTGCCAGCAATAAGGACAGGGGAGACAATCAGCCCCAGCATTTT.

The CDR3 DNA follows: TGTGCCAGCAGCTTCGGACAGGGCTCCTATGGCTACACCTTC. Translation gives CASSFGQGSYGYTF. The chain has TRBV5-6 and TRBJ1-2, with TRBD1 identical over 8 bases. V shed 2 bases, J shed 4 bases, and the junction held 4 bases outside the gene matches. Germline V gene data show CDR1 as SGHDT and CDR2 as YYEEEE. The CDR3 runs to 14 residues.

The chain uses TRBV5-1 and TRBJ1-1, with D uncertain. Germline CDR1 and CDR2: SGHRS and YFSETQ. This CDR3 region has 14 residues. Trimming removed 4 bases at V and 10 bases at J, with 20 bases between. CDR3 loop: CASSAGHSGSSAFF. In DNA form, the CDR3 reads TGCGCCAGCAGCGCGGGTCACAGCGGTTCATCAGCTTTCTTT.

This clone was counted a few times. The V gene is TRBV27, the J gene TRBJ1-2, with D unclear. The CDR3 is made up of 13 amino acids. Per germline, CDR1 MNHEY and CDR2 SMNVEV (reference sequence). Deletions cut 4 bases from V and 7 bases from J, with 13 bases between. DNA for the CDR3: TGTGCCAGCAGTTATAATCCCTTCGTTGGCTACACCTTC. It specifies CASSYNPFVGYTF.

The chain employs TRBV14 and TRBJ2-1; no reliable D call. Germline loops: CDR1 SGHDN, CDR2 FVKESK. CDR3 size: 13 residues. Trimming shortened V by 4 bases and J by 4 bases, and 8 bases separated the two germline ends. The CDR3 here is CASSPIVYNEQFF. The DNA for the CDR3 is TGTGCCAGCAGCCCGATAGTGTACAATGAGCAGTTCTTC.

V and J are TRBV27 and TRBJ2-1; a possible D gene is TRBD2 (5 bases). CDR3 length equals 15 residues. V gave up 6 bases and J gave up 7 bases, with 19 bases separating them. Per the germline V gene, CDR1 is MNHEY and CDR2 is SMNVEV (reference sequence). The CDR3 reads CASSSLDLPGNEQFF. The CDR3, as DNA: TGTGCCAGCAGCTCACTAGACCTCCCAGGAAATGAGCAGTTCTTC.

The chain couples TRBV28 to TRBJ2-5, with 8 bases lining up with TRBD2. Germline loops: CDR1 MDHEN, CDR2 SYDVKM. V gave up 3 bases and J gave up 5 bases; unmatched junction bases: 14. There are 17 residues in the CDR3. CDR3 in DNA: TGTGCCAGCAGTTTTCCGCGAAAGCGGGAGAGGATGGAGACCCAGTACTTC. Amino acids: CASSFPRKRERMETQYF.

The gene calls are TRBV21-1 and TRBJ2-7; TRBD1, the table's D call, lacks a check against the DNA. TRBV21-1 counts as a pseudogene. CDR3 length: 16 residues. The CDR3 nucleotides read TGTGCCAGCAGCAAGGGCAGGGACAGGGGGTCCTACGAGCAGTACTTC. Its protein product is CASSKGRDRGSYEQYF.

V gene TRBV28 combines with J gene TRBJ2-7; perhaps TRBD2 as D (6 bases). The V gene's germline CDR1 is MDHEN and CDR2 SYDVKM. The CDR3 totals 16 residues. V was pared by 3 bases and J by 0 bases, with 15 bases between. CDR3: CASSLRLASSSYEQYF. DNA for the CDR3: TGTGCCAGCAGTTTGAGGCTAGCGTCTAGCTCCTACGAGCAGTACTTC.

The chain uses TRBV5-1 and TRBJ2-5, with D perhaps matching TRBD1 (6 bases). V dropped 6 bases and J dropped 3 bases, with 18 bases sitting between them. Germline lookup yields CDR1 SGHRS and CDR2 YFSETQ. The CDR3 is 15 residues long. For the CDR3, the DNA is TGCGCCAGCACCACTATCCCGGCAGGGGAAGAGACCCAGTACTTC. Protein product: CASTTIPAGEETQYF.

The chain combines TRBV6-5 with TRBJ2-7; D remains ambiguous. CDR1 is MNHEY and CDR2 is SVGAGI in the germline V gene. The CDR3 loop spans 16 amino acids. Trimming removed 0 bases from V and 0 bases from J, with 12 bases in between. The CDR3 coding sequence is TGTGCCAGCAGTTACTCGATAAAGATGGCCTCCTACGAGCAGTACTTC. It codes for CASSYSIKMASYEQYF.

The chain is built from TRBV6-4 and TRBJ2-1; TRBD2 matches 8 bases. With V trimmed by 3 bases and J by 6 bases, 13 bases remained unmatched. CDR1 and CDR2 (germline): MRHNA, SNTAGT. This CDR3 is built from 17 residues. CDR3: CASSDYPTSDFLNEQFF. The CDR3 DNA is TGTGCCAGCAGTGATTACCCGACTAGCGACTTTCTCAATGAGCAGTTCTTC.

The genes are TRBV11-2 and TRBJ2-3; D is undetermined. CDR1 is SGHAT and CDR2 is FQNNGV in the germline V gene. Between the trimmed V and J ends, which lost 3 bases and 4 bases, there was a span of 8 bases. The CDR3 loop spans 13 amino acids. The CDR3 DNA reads TGTGCCAGCAGCTTGTTTTCCGCAGATACGCAGTATTTT. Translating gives CASSLFSADTQYF. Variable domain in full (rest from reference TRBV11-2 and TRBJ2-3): EAGVAQSPRYKIIEKRQSVAFWCNPISGHATLYWYQQILGQGPKLLIQFQNNGVVDDSQLPKDRFSAERLKGVDSTLKIQPAKLEDSAVYLCASSLFSADTQYFGPGTRLTVL.

CDR3 coding DNA: TGTGCCAGCTCACCATCGGGACAGGGGTTCTATGGCTACACCTTC. It encodes CASSPSGQGFYGYTF. The chain recombines TRBV18 with TRBJ1-2; 10 bases line up with TRBD1. The CDR3 is 15 amino acids. V was pared by 2 bases and J by 4 bases, with 4 bases of the junction left unmatched. Germline CDR1 reads KGHSH; CDR2 reads LQKENI.

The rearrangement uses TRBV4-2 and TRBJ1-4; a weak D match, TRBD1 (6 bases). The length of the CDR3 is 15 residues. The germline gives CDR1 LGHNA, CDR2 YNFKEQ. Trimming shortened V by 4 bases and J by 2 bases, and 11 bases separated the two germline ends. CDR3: CASSPNRVTNEKLFF. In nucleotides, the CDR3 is TGTGCCAGCAGCCCAAACAGGGTCACTAATGAAAAACTGTTTTTT.

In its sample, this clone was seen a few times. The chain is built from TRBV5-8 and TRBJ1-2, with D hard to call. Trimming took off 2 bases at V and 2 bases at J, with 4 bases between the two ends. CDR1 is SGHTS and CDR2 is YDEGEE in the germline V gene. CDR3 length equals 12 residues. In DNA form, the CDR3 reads TGTGCCAGCAGCTTTCGGAACTATGGCTACACCTTC. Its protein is CASSFRNYGYTF. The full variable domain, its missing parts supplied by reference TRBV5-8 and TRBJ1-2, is EAGVTQSPTHLIKTRGQQATLRCSPISGHTSVYWYQQALGLGLQFLLWYDEGEERNRGNFPPRFSGRQFPNYSSELNVNALELEDSALYLCASSFRNYGYTFGSGTRLTVV.